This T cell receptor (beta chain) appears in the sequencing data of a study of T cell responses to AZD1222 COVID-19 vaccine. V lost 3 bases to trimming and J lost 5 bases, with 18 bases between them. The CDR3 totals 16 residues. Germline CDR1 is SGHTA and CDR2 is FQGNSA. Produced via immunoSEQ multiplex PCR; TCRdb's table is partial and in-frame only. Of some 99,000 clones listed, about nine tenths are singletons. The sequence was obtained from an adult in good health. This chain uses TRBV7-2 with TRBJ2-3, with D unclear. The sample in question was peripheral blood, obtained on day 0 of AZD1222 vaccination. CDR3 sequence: CASSFSLSGDRDTQYF. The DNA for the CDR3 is TGTGCCAGCAGCTTCTCCCTAAGTGGGGATAGAGATACGCAGTATTTT.